The sequence of this T cell receptor (beta chain) was determined in a study of blood T cell repertoires in COVID-19. At the level of the study: In each case, the material was cDNA or gDNA derived from T cells, B-cell-depleted T cells, or PBMCs.

Germline values: CDR1 MNHEY, CDR2 SVGAGI. The CDR3 totals 13 residues. V was cut by 7 bases and J by 1 base, with 10 bases left in between. As handled by the study authors: Estimates of nucleated cell counts were drawn from the amplification of reference gene primers. The method was immunoSEQ multiplex PCR; TCRdb's version includes in-frame clones alone and lacks a portion of them. V, J and clone size derive from that table, while D and trimming were established from the DNA sequence. The table lists 89,000 or so clones, roughly 83% of them singletons. Material: peripheral blood. The rearrangement uses TRBV6-5 and TRBJ1-1; D unclear. The receptor was derived from a man over 45 with active COVID-19. The DNA for the CDR3 is TGTGCCAGCAACAAGATCGAGAACACTGAAGCTTTCTTT. It specifies CASNKIENTEAFF.